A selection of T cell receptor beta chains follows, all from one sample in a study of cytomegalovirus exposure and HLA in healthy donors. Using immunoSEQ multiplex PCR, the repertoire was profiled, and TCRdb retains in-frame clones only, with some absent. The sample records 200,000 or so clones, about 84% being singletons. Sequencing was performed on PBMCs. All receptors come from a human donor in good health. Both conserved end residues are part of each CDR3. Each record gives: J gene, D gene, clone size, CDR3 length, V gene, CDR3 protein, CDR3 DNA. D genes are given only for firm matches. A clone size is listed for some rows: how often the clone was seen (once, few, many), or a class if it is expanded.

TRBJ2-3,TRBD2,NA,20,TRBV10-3,CAISEYLAGGLPIGTDTQYF,TGTGCCATCAGTGAGTACCTAGCGGGAGGGCTCCCTATTGGCACAGATACGCAGTATTTT
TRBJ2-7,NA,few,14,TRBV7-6,CASSTDRGIGEQYF,TGTGCCAGCAGCACAGACCGGGGGATAGGCGAGCAGTACTTC
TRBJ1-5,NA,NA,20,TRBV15,CATSRDRRGGILYSNQPQHF,TGTGCCACCAGCAGAGATAGGAGAGGGGGTATACTTTATAGCAATCAGCCCCAGCATTTT
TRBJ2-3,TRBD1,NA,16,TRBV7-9,CASSLGQGGYTDTQYF,TGTGCCAGCAGCCTAGGACAGGGGGGATACACAGATACGCAGTATTTT
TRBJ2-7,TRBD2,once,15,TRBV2,CASSEARGLATEQYF,TGTGCCAGCAGTGAAGCTCGAGGACTAGCGACCGAGCAGTACTTC
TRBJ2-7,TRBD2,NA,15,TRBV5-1,CASSLALGGSYEQYF,TGCGCCAGCAGCTTGGCCCTGGGGGGGTCCTACGAGCAGTACTTC
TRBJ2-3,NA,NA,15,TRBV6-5,CASSYRGREADTQYF,TGTGCCAGCAGTTACAGGGGGCGGGAGGCAGATACGCAGTATTTT
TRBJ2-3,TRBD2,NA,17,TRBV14,CASSPGLVALSTDTQYF,TGTGCCAGCAGCCCAGGACTAGTCGCTCTGAGCACAGATACGCAGTATTTT
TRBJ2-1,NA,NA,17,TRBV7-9,CASSSPPRFSVHNEQFF,TGTGCCAGCAGCTCTCCACCCCGGTTTTCCGTCCACAATGAGCAGTTCTTC
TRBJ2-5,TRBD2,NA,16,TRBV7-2,CASSLLGLAIQETQYF,TGTGCCAGCAGCTTATTAGGACTAGCCATCCAAGAGACCCAGTACTTC
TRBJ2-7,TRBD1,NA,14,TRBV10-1,CASSGRDRVYEQYF,TGCGCCAGCAGTGGCCGGGACAGGGTTTACGAGCAGTACTTC
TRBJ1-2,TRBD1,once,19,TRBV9,CASSDRPGTGGDDGYGYTF,TGTGCCAGCAGCGACCGCCCCGGGACAGGGGGCGATGATGGCTATGGCTACACCTTC
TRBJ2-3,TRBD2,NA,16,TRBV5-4,CASSSIAGGPADTQYF,TGTGCCAGCAGCTCGATAGCGGGAGGCCCCGCAGATACGCAGTATTTT
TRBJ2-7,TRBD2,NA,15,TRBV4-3,CASSLTSGSSYEQYF,TGCGCCAGCAGCCTCACTAGCGGGAGTTCCTACGAGCAGTACTTC
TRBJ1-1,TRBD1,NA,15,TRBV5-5,CASSLTGTANTEAFF,TGTGCCAGCAGCTTAACCGGGACAGCTAACACTGAAGCTTTCTTT
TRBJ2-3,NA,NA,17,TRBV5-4,CASSLALGRARTDTQYF,TGTGCCAGCAGCTTGGCCCTCGGGAGAGCTCGCACAGATACGCAGTATTTT
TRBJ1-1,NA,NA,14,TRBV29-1,CSIRMQAQNTEAFF,TGCAGCATCCGGATGCAGGCCCAGAACACTGAAGCTTTCTTT
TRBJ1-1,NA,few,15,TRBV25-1,CASSEGPTSNTEAFF,TGTGCCAGCAGTGAAGGCCCCACAAGTAACACTGAAGCTTTCTTT
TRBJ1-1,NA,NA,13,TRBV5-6,CASSLRQYTEAFF,TGTGCCAGCAGCCTCAGACAGTACACTGAAGCTTTCTTT
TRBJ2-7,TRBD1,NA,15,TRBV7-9,CSSSFGRGIAYEQYF,TGTTCCAGCAGCTTCGGCAGGGGGATCGCCTACGAGCAGTACTTC
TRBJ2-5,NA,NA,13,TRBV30,CAWSGAAQETQYF,TGTGCCTGGAGTGGGGCAGCTCAAGAGACCCAGTACTTC